The source of this TCR beta chain is a study of T cell responses to AZD1222 COVID-19 vaccine. Sequenced by immunoSEQ multiplex PCR; TCRdb stores in-frame clones only, minus some. The profile shows around 130,000 clones, about nine tenths of them singletons. Findings and limits, study-wide: White British people made up most donors, females outnumbered males, and clonal diversity was possibly underestimated.

There are 16 residues in the CDR3. The germline V gene encodes CDR1 SGHNT and CDR2 YYREEE (reference sequence). V shed 4 bases and J shed 4 bases, with 18 bases lying between them. About this clone: No antigen is known for it.

The chain recombines TRBV5-4 with TRBJ2-1; D remains unclear. The clonotype was recovered from an adult who received the AZD1222 COVID-19 vaccine. Sequencing used peripheral blood, obtained 28 days after the second AZD1222 dose. The CDR3 nucleotides read TGTGCCAGCAGCCCTACCTTCCTCCACACATACAATGAGCAGTTCTTC. This translates into CASSPTFLHTYNEQFF.